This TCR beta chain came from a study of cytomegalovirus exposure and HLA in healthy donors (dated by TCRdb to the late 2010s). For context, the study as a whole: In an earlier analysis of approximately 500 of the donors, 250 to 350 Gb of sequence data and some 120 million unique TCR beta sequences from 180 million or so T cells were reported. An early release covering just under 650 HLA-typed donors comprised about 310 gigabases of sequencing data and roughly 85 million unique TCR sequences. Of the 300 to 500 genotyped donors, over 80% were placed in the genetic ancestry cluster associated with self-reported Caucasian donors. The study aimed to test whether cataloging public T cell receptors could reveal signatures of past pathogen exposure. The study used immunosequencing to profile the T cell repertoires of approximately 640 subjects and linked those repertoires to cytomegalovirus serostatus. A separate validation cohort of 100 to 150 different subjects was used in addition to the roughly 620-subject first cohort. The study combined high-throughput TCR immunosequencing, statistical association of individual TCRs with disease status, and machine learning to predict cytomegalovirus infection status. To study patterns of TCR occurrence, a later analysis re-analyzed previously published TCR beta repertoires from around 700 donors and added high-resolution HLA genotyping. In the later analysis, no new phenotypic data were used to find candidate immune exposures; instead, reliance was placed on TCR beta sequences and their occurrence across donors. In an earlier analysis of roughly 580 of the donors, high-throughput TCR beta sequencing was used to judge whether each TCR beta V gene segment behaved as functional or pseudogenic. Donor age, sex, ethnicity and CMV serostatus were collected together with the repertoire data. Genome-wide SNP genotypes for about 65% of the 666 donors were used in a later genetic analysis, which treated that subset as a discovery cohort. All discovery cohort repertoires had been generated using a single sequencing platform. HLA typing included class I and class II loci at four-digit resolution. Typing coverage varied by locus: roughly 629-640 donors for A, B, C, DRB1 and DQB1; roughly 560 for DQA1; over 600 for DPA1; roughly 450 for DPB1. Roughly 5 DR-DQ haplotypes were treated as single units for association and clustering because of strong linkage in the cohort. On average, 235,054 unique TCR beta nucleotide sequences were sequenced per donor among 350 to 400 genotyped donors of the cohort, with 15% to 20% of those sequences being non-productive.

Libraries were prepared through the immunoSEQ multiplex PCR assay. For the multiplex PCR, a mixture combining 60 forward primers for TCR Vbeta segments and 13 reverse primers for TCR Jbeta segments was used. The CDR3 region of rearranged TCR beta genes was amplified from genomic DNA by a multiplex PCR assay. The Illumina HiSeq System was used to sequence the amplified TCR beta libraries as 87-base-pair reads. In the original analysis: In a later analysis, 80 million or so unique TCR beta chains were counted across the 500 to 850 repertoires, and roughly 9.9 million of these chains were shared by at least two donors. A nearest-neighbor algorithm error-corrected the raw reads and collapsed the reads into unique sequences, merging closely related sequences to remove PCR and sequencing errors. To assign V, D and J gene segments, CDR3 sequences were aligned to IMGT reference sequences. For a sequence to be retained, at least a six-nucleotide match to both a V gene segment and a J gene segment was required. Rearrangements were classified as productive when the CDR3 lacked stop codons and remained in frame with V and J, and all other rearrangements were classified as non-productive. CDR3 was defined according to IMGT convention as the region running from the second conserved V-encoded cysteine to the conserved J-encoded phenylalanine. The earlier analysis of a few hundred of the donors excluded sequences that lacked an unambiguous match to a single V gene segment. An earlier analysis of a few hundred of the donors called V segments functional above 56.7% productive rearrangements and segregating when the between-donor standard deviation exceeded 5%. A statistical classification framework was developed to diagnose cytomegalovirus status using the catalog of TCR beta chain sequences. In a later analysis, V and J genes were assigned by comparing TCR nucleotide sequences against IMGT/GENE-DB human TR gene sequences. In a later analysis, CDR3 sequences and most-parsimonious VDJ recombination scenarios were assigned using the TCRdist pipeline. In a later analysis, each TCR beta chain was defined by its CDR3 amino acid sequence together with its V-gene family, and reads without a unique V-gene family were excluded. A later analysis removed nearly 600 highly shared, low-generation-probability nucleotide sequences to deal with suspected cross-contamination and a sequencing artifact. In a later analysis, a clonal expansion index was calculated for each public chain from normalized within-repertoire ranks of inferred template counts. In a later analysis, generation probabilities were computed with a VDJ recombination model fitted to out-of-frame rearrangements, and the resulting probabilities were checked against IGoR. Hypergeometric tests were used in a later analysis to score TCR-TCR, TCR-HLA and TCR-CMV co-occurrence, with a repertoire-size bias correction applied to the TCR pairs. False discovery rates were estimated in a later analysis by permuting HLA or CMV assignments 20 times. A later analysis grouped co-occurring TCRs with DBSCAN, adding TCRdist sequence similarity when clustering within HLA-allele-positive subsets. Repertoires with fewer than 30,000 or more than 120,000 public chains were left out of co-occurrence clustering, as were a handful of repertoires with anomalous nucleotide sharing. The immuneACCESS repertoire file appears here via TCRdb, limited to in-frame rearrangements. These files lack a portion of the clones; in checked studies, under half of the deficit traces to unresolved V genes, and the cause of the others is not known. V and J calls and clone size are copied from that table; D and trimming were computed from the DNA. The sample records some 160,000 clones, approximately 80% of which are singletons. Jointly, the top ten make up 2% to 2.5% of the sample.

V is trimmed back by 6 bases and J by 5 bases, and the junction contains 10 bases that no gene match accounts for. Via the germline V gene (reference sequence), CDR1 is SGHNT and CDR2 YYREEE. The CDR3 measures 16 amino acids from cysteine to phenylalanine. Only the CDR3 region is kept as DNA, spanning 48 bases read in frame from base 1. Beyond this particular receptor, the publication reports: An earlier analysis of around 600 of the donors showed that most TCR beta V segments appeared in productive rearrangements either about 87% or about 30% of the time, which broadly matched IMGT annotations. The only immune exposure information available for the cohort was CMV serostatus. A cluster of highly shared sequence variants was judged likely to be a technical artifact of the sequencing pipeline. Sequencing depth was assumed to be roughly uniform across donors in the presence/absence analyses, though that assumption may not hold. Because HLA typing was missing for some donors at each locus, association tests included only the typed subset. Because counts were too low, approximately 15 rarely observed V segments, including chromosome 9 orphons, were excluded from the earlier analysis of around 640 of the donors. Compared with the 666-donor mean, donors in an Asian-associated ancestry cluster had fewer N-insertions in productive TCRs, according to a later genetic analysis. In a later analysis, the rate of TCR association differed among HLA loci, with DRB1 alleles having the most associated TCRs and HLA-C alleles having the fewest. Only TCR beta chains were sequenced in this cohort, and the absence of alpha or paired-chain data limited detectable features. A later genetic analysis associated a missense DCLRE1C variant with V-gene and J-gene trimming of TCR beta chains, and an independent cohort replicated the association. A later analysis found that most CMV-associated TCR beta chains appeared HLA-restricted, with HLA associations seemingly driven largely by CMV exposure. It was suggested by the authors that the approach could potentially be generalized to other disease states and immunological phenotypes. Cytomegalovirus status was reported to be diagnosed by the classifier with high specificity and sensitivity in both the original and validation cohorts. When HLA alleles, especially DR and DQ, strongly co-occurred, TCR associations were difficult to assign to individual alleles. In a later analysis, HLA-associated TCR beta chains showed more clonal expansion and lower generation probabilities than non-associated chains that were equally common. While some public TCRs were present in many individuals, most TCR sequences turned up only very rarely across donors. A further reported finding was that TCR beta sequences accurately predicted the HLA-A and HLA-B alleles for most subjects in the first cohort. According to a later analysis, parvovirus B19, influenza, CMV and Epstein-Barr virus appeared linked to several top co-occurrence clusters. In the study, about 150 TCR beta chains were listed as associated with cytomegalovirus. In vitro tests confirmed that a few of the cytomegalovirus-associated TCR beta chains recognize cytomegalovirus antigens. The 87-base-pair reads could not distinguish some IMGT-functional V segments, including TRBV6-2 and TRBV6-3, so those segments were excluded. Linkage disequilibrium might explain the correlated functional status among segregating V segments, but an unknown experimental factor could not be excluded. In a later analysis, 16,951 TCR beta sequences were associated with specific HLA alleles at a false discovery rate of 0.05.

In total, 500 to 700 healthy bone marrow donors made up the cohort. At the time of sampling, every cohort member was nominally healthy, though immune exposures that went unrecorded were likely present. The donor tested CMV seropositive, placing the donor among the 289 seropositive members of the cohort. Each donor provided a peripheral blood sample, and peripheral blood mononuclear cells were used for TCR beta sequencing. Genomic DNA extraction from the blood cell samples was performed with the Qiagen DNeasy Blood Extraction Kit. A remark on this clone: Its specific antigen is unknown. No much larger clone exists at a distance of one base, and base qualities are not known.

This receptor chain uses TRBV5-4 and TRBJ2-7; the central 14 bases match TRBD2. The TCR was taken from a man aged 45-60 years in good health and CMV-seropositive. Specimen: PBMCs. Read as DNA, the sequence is TGTGCCAGCAACGAGTTGGGGACTAGCGGGGGTAACGAGCAGTACTTC. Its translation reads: CASNELGTSGGNEQYF. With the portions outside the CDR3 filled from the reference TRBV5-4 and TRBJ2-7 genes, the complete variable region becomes ETGVTQSPTHLIKTRGQQVTLRCSSQSGHNTVSWYQQALGQGPQFIFQYYREEENGRGNFPPRFSGLQFPNYSSELNVNALELDDSALYLCASNELGTSGGNEQYFGPGTRLTVT.